This T cell receptor beta chain was recovered during a study of early T cells in non-severe SARS-CoV-2 infection. Study-wide findings and caveats: Anti-spike CD8 responses were favored in VDJdb matching, and private and CD4 specificities were missed.

This clonotype occurred a few times. No antigen is known for it. The library protocol tagged individual cDNA molecules with unique molecular identifiers. TCRdb ran MiXCR on the 5' RACE reads and lists one entry per CDR3 protein. The sample includes 85,000 to 100,000 distinct CDR3 sequences, 13% of them seen just once. Germline CDR1 is MNHNY and CDR2 is SVGAGI (reference sequence). The CDR3 covers 14 residues. V lost 5 bases, J lost 4 bases, and 7 bases stayed unmatched. The chain combines TRBV6-6 with TRBJ1-2, with 7 bases lining up with TRBD1. The specimen sequenced was whole blood. The origin of this receptor is an adult who was a healthcare worker with PCR-confirmed SARS-CoV-2 infection or an uninfected control (not recorded which). The CDR3 bases are TGTGCCAGCAGTGCTATTGGGACAGTCTATGGCTACACCTTC. It is translated as CASSAIGTVYGYTF.